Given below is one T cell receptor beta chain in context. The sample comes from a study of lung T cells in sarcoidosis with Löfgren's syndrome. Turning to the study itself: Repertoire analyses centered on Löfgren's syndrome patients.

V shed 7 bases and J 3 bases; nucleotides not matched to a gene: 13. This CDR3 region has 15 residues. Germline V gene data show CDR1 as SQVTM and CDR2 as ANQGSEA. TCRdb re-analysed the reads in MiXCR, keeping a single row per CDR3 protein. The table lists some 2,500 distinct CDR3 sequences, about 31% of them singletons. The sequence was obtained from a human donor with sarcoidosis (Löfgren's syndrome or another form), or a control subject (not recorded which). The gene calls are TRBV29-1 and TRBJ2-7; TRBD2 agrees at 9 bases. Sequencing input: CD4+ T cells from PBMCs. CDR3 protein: CSGTSRSGSGYEQYF. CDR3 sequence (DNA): TGCAGCGGTACCTCGCGTAGCGGGAGCGGCTACGAGCAGTACTTC.